Listed below are T cell receptor beta chains from one sample, sequenced in a study of T cell repertoires in cytomegalovirus infection. TCRdb reprocessed the reads with MiXCR, giving one entry per CDR3 protein. In the table there are around 450,000 distinct CDR3 sequences, roughly 10% of which are singletons. Sequences were obtained from PBMCs. Receptors were obtained from a human donor in good health (CMV status not recorded). Some clones in this sample may be carry-over from other donors' samples. CDR3s include the opening cysteine and the closing phenylalanine or tryptophan. A D gene is named only where the DNA matches it firmly. Some rows have no size entry. The others give once, few or many, or a class for an expanded clone.

d_gene,abundance,v_gene,j_gene,CDR3aa,CDR3nt
-,many,TRBV7-8,TRBJ1-1,CASSLAQTRRHEAFF,TGTGCCAGCAGCTTAGCGCAGACTAGAAGACATGAAGCTTTCTTT
-,many,TRBV7-2,TRBJ2-5,CASSLGASPMAQYF,TGTGCCAGCAGCTTAGGGGCTAGCCCCATGGCCCAGTACTTC
TRBD1,-,TRBV2,TRBJ1-5,CAGSAGTAYQPQHF,TGTGCCGGCAGTGCCGGGACAGCTTATCAGCCCCAGCATTTT
-,many,TRBV29-1,TRBJ2-5,CSVRPGETQYF,TGCAGCGTCAGGCCGGGAGAGACCCAGTACTTC
-,many,TRBV25-1,TRBJ1-2,CASSETWGDYGYTF,TGTGCCAGCAGTGAAACCTGGGGGGACTATGGCTACACCTTC
-,many,TRBV20-1,TRBJ2-7,CSARGPYEQYF,TGCAGTGCCAGGGGACCCTACGAGCAGTACTTC
-,many,TRBV5-1,TRBJ1-1,CASSLEGRTEAFF,TGCGCCAGCAGCTTGGAAGGCCGCACTGAAGCTTTCTTT
-,many,TRBV7-9,TRBJ1-5,CASSAGEGNQPQHF,TGTGCCAGCAGCGCTGGGGAAGGGAATCAGCCCCAGCATTTT
-,many,TRBV7-9,TRBJ2-7,CASSLAQMAGYEQYF,TGTGCCAGCAGCTTAGCGCAAATGGCTGGGTACGAGCAGTACTTC
-,-,TRBV20-1,TRBJ1-2,CSARADYYGYTF,TGCAGTGCTAGGGCGGACTACTATGGCTACACCTTC
-,many,TRBV6-5,TRBJ1-6,CASSYGVSDSSYNSPLHF,TGTGCCAGCAGTTACGGAGTCAGTGATAGCTCCTATAATTCACCCCTCCACTTT
TRBD1,-,TRBV5-5,TRBJ2-3,CASSLVGTGIDTQYF,TGTGCCAGCAGCTTGGTCGGGACAGGGATTGATACGCAGTATTTT
TRBD1,few,TRBV20-1,TRBJ1-5,CSARDGRQGASQPQHF,TGCAGTGCTAGAGATGGAAGACAGGGGGCGAGTCAGCCCCAGCATTTT
TRBD1,-,TRBV18,TRBJ2-7,CASSPEDRDEQYF,TGTGCCAGCTCACCTGAGGACAGGGACGAGCAGTACTTC
-,-,TRBV2,TRBJ1-6,CASRRDFNSPLHF,TGTGCCAGCAGGAGGGACTTCAATTCACCCCTCCACTTT
-,few,TRBV4-1,TRBJ1-5,CASSQAQGDGKPQHF,TGCGCCAGCAGCCAGGCACAGGGCGATGGGAAGCCCCAGCATTTT
-,many,TRBV7-2,TRBJ1-2,CASSLEGRNLYGYTF,TGTGCCAGCAGCTTAGAAGGAAGGAACCTCTATGGCTACACCTTC
-,many,TRBV7-8,TRBJ1-6,CASSSYGRGWNRNSPLHF,TGTGCCAGCAGCTCCTATGGGCGGGGGTGGAACAGAAATTCACCCCTCCACTTT
-,few,TRBV10-2,TRBJ1-6,CASSEGERRALHF,TGCGCCAGCAGTGAAGGTGAACGCCGCGCCCTCCACTTT
-,many,TRBV18,TRBJ1-1,CASSQATAILNTEAFF,TGTGCCAGCTCACAAGCGACAGCTATCCTGAACACTGAAGCTTTCTTT
TRBD2,-,TRBV20-1,TRBJ2-3,CSARVGAGGPTDTQYF,TGCAGTGCTAGAGTCGGAGCGGGAGGGCCCACAGATACGCAGTATTTT
-,many,TRBV6-6,TRBJ1-2,CASSYSTGTNYGYTF,TGTGCCAGCAGTTACTCGACAGGCACTAACTATGGCTACACCTTC
-,many,TRBV10-3,TRBJ1-3,CAISDRGSGNTIYF,TGTGCCATCAGTGACAGGGGCTCTGGAAACACCATATATTTT
-,few,TRBV2,TRBJ2-3,CASMWIDTQYF,TGTGCCAGCATGTGGATAGATACGCAGTATTTT
-,few,TRBV5-5,TRBJ1-6,CASSQSGSSYNSPLHF,TGTGCCAGCAGCCAAAGTGGGAGCTCCTATAATTCACCCCTCCACTTT
-,many,TRBV4-1,TRBJ2-1,CATYMAQRFF,TGCGCCACCTACATGGCGCAAAGGTTCTTC
TRBD2,-,TRBV27,TRBJ2-7,CASRVKGLVPYEQNF,TGTGCCAGCCGTGTTAAGGGACTAGTTCCCTACGAGCAGAACTTC
-,-,TRBV6-2/TRBV6-3,TRBJ1-4,CASSYDGEYEKLFF,TGTGCCAGCAGTTACGACGGGGAGTATGAAAAACTGTTTTTT
-,few,TRBV30,TRBJ2-1,CAWTAGIPSNEQFF,TGTGCCTGGACGGCGGGGATCCCTTCCAATGAGCAGTTCTTC
TRBD2,many,TRBV4-2,TRBJ2-2,CASSQEAIGTSGRNTGELFF,TGTGCCAGCAGCCAAGAAGCTATAGGGACTAGCGGGAGAAACACCGGGGAGCTGTTTTTT
-,many,TRBV7-2,TRBJ2-7,CASSLAVALHYEQYF,TGTGCCAGCAGCTTAGCAGTCGCGCTTCACTACGAGCAGTACTTC
TRBD2,many,TRBV20-1,TRBJ2-5,CSARAGTSGRSAYQETQYF,TGCAGTGCTAGGGCCGGGACTAGCGGGAGGTCGGCGTACCAAGAGACCCAGTACTTC
-,-,TRBV2,TRBJ1-2,CASSDLEGFNYGYTF,TGTGCCAGCAGTGATTTAGAAGGGTTTAACTATGGCTACACCTTC
TRBD2,many,TRBV20-1,TRBJ2-1,CSASSLAGGYNEQFF,TGCAGTGCTAGTAGCCTAGCGGGAGGTTACAATGAGCAGTTCTTC
-,many,TRBV27,TRBJ2-1,CASSLEWGRSSYNEQFF,TGTGCCAGCAGTTTGGAATGGGGTCGGAGCTCCTACAATGAGCAGTTCTTC
TRBD2,-,TRBV20-1,TRBJ2-5,CSASTGTSVTHQETQYF,TGCAGTGCTTCCACCGGGACTAGCGTCACCCACCAAGAGACCCAGTACTTC
-,many,TRBV7-8,TRBJ2-7,CASSLALASSYEQYF,TGTGCCAGCAGCTTAGCGCTCGCCAGCTCCTACGAGCAGTACTTC
TRBD2,many,TRBV7-2,TRBJ2-2,CASSPASGASGELFF,TGTGCCAGCAGCCCCGCTAGCGGGGCTTCCGGGGAGCTGTTTTTT
-,few,TRBV2,TRBJ1-2,CASSEKSYGYTF,TGTGCCAGCAGTGAAAAATCCTATGGCTACACCTTC
-,-,TRBV24-1,TRBJ2-1,CATSARFGDEQFF,TGTGCCACCAGTGCGAGATTCGGGGATGAGCAGTTCTTC